These 9 T cell receptor beta chains were sequenced from one sample in a study of identical twins. One entry per CDR3 protein results from TCRdb running MiXCR on the 5' RACE reads. Of approximately 1.8 million distinct CDR3 sequences detected, about 32% appear once; the ten largest clones hold approximately 0.25%. The material sequenced was cord blood. All receptors derive from a newborn girl in good health.

This clonotype appeared a few times. The gene calls are TRBV20-1 and TRBJ2-1; TRBD1 or TRBD2 may be the D gene (5 bases each). The CDR3 has 12 residues. Trimming removed 0 bases from V and 5 bases from J, with 5 bases in between. Germline loops: CDR1 DFQATT, CDR2 SNEGSKA (reference sequence). The CDR3 is CSAREGDNEQFF. CDR3 DNA: TGCAGTGCTAGAGAGGGGGACAATGAGCAGTTCTTC.

This clonotype was counted a few times. The chain couples TRBV18 to TRBJ1-2, with D tentatively TRBD1 (5 bases). CDR3 length: 13 amino acids. CDR1 is KGHSH, CDR2 LQKENI, per germline. Trimming removed 6 bases at V and 4 bases at J, with 12 bases between. The CDR3 nucleotides are TGTGCCAGCTCTCCGGACACCGTCTATGGCTACACCTTC. As protein: CASSPDTVYGYTF.

This clonotype occurred a few times. This rearrangement joins TRBV20-1 to TRBJ2-1; possible D gene TRBD2, 5 bases. Germline V CDR1 and CDR2: DFQATT, SNEGSKA (reference sequence). V lost 2 bases and J lost 1, with 15 bases in between. The CDR3 consists of 16 residues. The CDR3 here is CSARPIAGPSYNEQFF. CDR3 DNA: TGCAGTGCTAGACCCATCGCGGGCCCATCCTACAATGAGCAGTTCTTC.

This chain uses TRBV28 with TRBJ2-3; possible D gene TRBD2, 6 bases. The ends were cut back, 7 bases at V and 1 base at J, with 15 bases in the middle. The CDR3 totals 15 residues. Looked up from germline, CDR1 is MDHEN and CDR2 is SYDVKM. CDR3 in amino acids: CASTVGSSGTDTQYF. CDR3 nucleotides: TGTGCCAGCACCGTAGGGTCTAGCGGCACAGATACGCAGTATTTT.

This clonotype showed up just a few times. The V call is TRBV20-1, the J call TRBJ1-5, with a weak D call TRBD1 (5 bases). Germline CDR1 DFQATT, CDR2 SNEGSKA (reference sequence). The CDR3 length is 15 residues. V lost 4 bases, J lost 4 bases, and 17 bases lay in between. The CDR3 DNA reads as TGCAGTGCTAAATCCTCGGGGGTCGGGAATCAGCCCCAGCATTTT. Encoded protein: CSAKSSGVGNQPQHF.

The J gene is TRBJ2-7, the V gene TRBV4-2; D not resolved. The CDR3 runs to 18 residues. Germline V gives CDR1 LGHNA, CDR2 YNFKEQ. Trimming took off 0 bases at V and 0 bases at J, with 18 bases between the two ends. The DNA of the CDR3 is TGTGCCAGCAGCCAAGATAGCCCTCCCGGGCGGAGCTCCTACGAGCAGTACTTC. This encodes CASSQDSPPGRSSYEQYF.

This chain joins TRBV7-2 and TRBJ2-1; 12 nucleotides match TRBD2. This CDR3 comprises 13 residues. In germline, CDR1 is SGHTA, CDR2 FQGNSA. V shed 6 bases, J shed 9 bases, and the junction held 3 bases outside the gene matches. CDR3: CASRSGLAGEQFF. In DNA form, the CDR3 reads TGTGCCAGCAGATCGGGACTAGCGGGTGAGCAGTTCTTC.

The chain joins TRBV20-1 to TRBJ1-1; no firm D call. Trimming pared 8 bases from V and 3 bases from J, leaving 10 bases between. Germline values: CDR1 DFQATT, CDR2 SNEGSKA (reference sequence). This CDR3 has 11 residues. CDR3 nucleotide sequence: TGCAGTTCCGGATGGCACACTGAAGCTTTCTTT. Amino acid sequence: CSSGWHTEAFF.

The table lists this clonotype with a few counts. The chain couples TRBV20-1 to TRBJ2-1; D perhaps matches TRBD1 (6 bases). The germline V gene has CDR1 DFQATT and CDR2 SNEGSKA (reference sequence). The CDR3 consists of 16 residues. Trimming pared 2 bases from V and 6 bases from J, leaving 20 bases between. CDR3 protein: CSARSSTGTGINEQFF. As DNA, the CDR3 is TGCAGTGCTAGAAGCTCCACAGGGACGGGAATCAATGAGCAGTTCTTC.